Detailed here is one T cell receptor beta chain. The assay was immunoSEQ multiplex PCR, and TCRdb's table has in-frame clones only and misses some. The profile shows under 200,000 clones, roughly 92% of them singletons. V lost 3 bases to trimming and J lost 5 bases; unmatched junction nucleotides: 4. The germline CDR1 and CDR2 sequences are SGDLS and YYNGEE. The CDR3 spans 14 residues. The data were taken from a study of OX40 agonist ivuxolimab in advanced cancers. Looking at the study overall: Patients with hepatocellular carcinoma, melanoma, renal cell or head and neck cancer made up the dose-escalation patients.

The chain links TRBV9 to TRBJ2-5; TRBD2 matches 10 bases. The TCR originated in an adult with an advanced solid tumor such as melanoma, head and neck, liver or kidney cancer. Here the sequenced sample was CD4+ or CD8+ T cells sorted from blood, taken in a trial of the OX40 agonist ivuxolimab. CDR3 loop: CASSATSGRETQYF. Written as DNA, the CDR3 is TGTGCCAGCAGCGCGACTAGCGGGCGTGAGACCCAGTACTTC.